A selection of T cell receptor beta chains follows, all from one sample in a study of cytomegalovirus exposure and HLA in healthy donors. Only in-frame clones appear in the TCRdb table, and some are missing; sequencing was by immunoSEQ multiplex PCR. The repertoire has tens of thousands of clones, 90% to 96% of them found once; the top ten carry about 1.5%. Input material: PBMCs. These receptors were taken from a man aged 18 to 30 in good health and CMV-seropositive. Each CDR3 is given with its conserved first and last residue. D genes are given only for firm matches. Size is stated for part of the rows, as once, few or many counts, or as a class when the clone is expanded.

j_gene,abundance,d_gene,v_gene,CDR3nt,CDR3aa
TRBJ2-2,-,TRBD1,TRBV18,TGTGCCAGCTCACCGCGACAGGGCTTCACCGGGGAGCTGTTTTTT,CASSPRQGFTGELFF
TRBJ2-5,-,-,TRBV27,TGTGCCAGCGGTTTAGGGGGGGAGACCCAGTACTTC,CASGLGGETQYF
TRBJ2-7,-,-,TRBV18,TGTGCCAGCTCACCTGGCAGCTCCTACGAGCAGTACTTC,CASSPGSSYEQYF
TRBJ2-3,-,TRBD2,TRBV5-1,TGCGCCAGCAGCTTCTTAGCGGGAGGGCCCGGAGATACGCAGTATTTT,CASSFLAGGPGDTQYF
TRBJ1-4,-,-,TRBV27,TGTGCCAGCAGTTTTGGGGGGTTAGATGAAAAACTGTTTTTT,CASSFGGLDEKLFF
TRBJ2-1,-,-,TRBV6-6,TGTGCCAGCAGTGGGTGGGACTCAAACTACAATGAGCAGTTCTTC,CASSGWDSNYNEQFF
TRBJ2-7,-,TRBD2,TRBV5-4,TGTGCCTCTACTACCCGCGGGGGCGAGCAGTACTTC,CASTTRGGEQYF
TRBJ1-5,-,-,TRBV19,TGTGCCAGTAGCCTGACAGGAGGAAATCAGCCCCAGCATTTT,CASSLTGGNQPQHF
TRBJ2-2,-,TRBD2,TRBV28,TGTGCCAGCAATCGGGGGGACACCGGGGAGCTGTTTTTT,CASNRGDTGELFF
TRBJ2-1,-,-,TRBV27,TGTGCCAGCACGACTTTCTCGGGGTGGACCTACAATGAGCAGTTCTTC,CASTTFSGWTYNEQFF
TRBJ2-3,-,TRBD1,TRBV2,TGTGCCAGCCTTACATTGACAGGGTTCAGTAGCACAGATACGCAGTATTTT,CASLTLTGFSSTDTQYF
TRBJ2-4,-,-,TRBV20-1,TGCAGTGCTCATAAAAACATTCAGTACTTC,CSAHKNIQYF
TRBJ2-5,-,TRBD2,TRBV6-1,TGTGCCAGCAGTGGACAGGGAAGACTAGCGGGAGAAGGGGAGACCCAGTACTTC,CASSGQGRLAGEGETQYF
TRBJ2-1,few,TRBD1,TRBV7-8,TGTGCCAGCAGCTTAGGGAGGGACAGGGGGTACAATGAGCAGTTCTTC,CASSLGRDRGYNEQFF
TRBJ1-5,-,-,TRBV18,TGTGCCAGCTCACCCACAGGGAGTGCCGATCAGCCCCAGCATTTT,CASSPTGSADQPQHF
TRBJ2-2,-,TRBD2,TRBV19,TGTGCCAGTAGTATGACTAGCGGGACCGGGGAGCTGTTTTTT,CASSMTSGTGELFF
TRBJ1-6,-,TRBD1,TRBV7-2,TGTGCCAGCAGCCGCCGGGACAGCGTCAATTCACCCCTCCACTTT,CASSRRDSVNSPLHF
TRBJ1-1,-,TRBD1,TRBV18,TGTGCCAGCTCACGCGACAGGGAGACCACTGAAGCTTTCTTT,CASSRDRETTEAFF
TRBJ1-1,-,TRBD1,TRBV6-5,TGTGCCAGCCGGAAGCGGACAGGGAGAGCTTTCTTT,CASRKRTGRAFF
TRBJ2-2,-,-,TRBV7-9,TGTGCCAGCAGCTGGCAGTCTACTAGCTGGGGCGGGGAGCTGTTTTTT,CASSWQSTSWGGELFF
TRBJ1-1,once,-,TRBV9,TGTGCCAGCAGCGTAGACCCGGGATCGAACACTGAAGCTTTCTTT,CASSVDPGSNTEAFF
TRBJ1-2,-,TRBD1,TRBV5-5,TGTGCCAGCAGCTCAGATCACAGGGGGGACTATGGCTACACCTTC,CASSSDHRGDYGYTF
TRBJ1-2,-,-,TRBV6-6,TGTGCCAGCAGTTCAGGCTCTCAAGGCTACACCTTC,CASSSGSQGYTF
TRBJ1-1,-,-,TRBV6-5,TGTGCCAGCAGTTACCAGGGACTAATGAACACTGAAGCTTTCTTT,CASSYQGLMNTEAFF
TRBJ2-4,-,-,TRBV6-5,TGTGCCAGCAGTTTTGGCGGGATCGCCAAAAACATTCAGTACTTC,CASSFGGIAKNIQYF
TRBJ2-7,-,TRBD1,TRBV5-5,TGTGCCAGCAGCTTGGAGGACAGGGGTCTAGACGAGCAGTACTTC,CASSLEDRGLDEQYF
TRBJ2-1,-,-,TRBV30,TGTGCCTGGAGTAGGCGGATTAACAATGAGCAGTTCTTC,CAWSRRINNEQFF
TRBJ1-5,-,-,TRBV5-5,TGTGCCAGCAGCTTGCCGGGGGGGCCCCAGCATTTT,CASSLPGGPQHF
TRBJ1-1,-,TRBD1,TRBV27,TGTGCCAGCAGTTTATCTGAAGGGACAGCAGGAACTGAAGCTTTCTTT,CASSLSEGTAGTEAFF
TRBJ1-5,-,-,TRBV19,TGTGCCAGTAGGGAGATAGGTTGGAATCAGCCCCAGCATTTT,CASREIGWNQPQHF
TRBJ2-3,-,TRBD2,TRBV10-3,TGTGCCATCAGTGGGATATCGACTAGCGATAGCACAGATACGCAGTATTTT,CAISGISTSDSTDTQYF
TRBJ2-1,-,TRBD2,TRBV11-2,TGTGCCAGCAGCCCCTGGACTAGCGGGTTCCTTAGCTCCTACAATGAGCAGTTCTTC,CASSPWTSGFLSSYNEQFF
TRBJ1-1,few,-,TRBV27,TGTGCCAGCAGTTTAAACGTCGGGGGTCGGACTGAAGCTTTCTTT,CASSLNVGGRTEAFF
TRBJ1-1,-,-,TRBV6-5,TGTGCCAGCCAAAGGTTACGGTCAGGGAACACTGAAGCTTTCTTT,CASQRLRSGNTEAFF
TRBJ2-7,once,-,TRBV5-4,TGTGCCAGCAGCACCGGGACTGACCTTAGGGAGCAGTACTTC,CASSTGTDLREQYF
TRBJ2-2,-,-,TRBV7-9,TGTGCCAGCAGCTTATCTTTAACAGTCGAGCTGTTTTTT,CASSLSLTVELFF
TRBJ2-7,once,-,TRBV27,TGTGCCAGCACCCCGGATCGAAACAACTACTACGAGCAGTACTTC,CASTPDRNNYYEQYF
TRBJ2-1,-,-,TRBV11-2,TGTGCCAGCAGCTACACGGGGGATTGGAATGAGCAGTTCTTC,CASSYTGDWNEQFF
TRBJ1-2,-,TRBD1,TRBV5-1,TGCGCCAGCAGCTCCGGACAGGGAAACTATGGCTACACCTTC,CASSSGQGNYGYTF
TRBJ1-1,-,-,TRBV11-1,TGTGCCAGCACCCACCAGGACACTGAAGCTTTCTTT,CASTHQDTEAFF
TRBJ2-5,once,-,TRBV11-2,TGTGCCAGCAGCTTAGGGGGAGGAGTGGATGAGACCCAGTACTTC,CASSLGGGVDETQYF